Listed below are T cell receptor beta chains from one sample, sequenced in a study of identifying expanded T cells in peripheral blood. TCRdb's copy holds only in-frame clones and misses some; the assay was immunoSEQ multiplex PCR. The sample consists of around 99,000 clones, roughly 90% of them appearing once. The sample comprised blood. The receptors derive from a person aged 18 to 69 in good health. Each CDR3 is given with its conserved first and last residue. Fields, in order: clone size, D gene, J gene, CDR3 length, V gene, CDR3 protein, CDR3 DNA. D genes are given only for firm matches. Rows give clone size only sometimes, using once, few, many, or a class for an expanded clone.

>NA|NA|TRBJ2-1|17|TRBV7-6
CASSPSPTGVSYNEQFF
TGTGCCAGCAGCCCGTCCCCTACAGGAGTCTCCTACAATGAGCAGTTCTTC
>NA|TRBD2|TRBJ2-3|18|TRBV5-4
CASRSQLTSGTSTDTQYF
TGTGCCAGCAGGTCACAACTTACTAGCGGGACGAGCACAGATACGCAGTATTTT
>NA|NA|TRBJ2-7|14|TRBV5-6
CASSWSAGGNEQYF
TGTGCCAGCAGCTGGTCTGCAGGGGGGAACGAGCAGTACTTC
>NA|NA|TRBJ2-1|13|TRBV18
CASSGEAYNEQFF
TGTGCCAGCTCAGGGGAGGCATACAATGAGCAGTTCTTC
>NA|NA|TRBJ1-1|12|TRBV30
CAWSQVLSEAFF
TGTGCCTGGAGTCAGGTTCTGAGTGAAGCTTTCTTT
>NA|TRBD1|TRBJ1-5|16|TRBV18
CASSPLGTGGNQPQHF
TGTGCCAGCTCACCGCTTGGGACAGGGGGAAATCAGCCCCAGCATTTT
>few|NA|TRBJ1-3|15|TRBV2
CASSPDGHSGNTIYF
TGTGCCAGCAGTCCTGACGGCCACTCTGGAAACACCATATATTTT
>NA|NA|TRBJ1-5|14|TRBV6-6
CASSYLPSGQPQHF
TGTGCCAGCAGTTATTTACCCTCGGGTCAGCCCCAGCATTTT
>NA|NA|TRBJ2-7|14|TRBV2
CASSQQGGLYEQYF
TGTGCCAGCAGTCAGCAGGGGGGACTTTACGAGCAGTACTTC
>NA|NA|TRBJ2-7|13|TRBV25-1
CASSDVGGYEQYF
TGTGCCAGCAGTGATGTAGGGGGTTACGAGCAGTACTTC
>NA|NA|TRBJ2-7|13|TRBV7-9
CASSLGDFYEQYF
TGTGCCAGCAGCTTGGGGGACTTCTACGAGCAGTACTTC
>NA|TRBD1|TRBJ2-7|13|TRBV6-5
CASTRDSSYEQYF
TGTGCCAGCACCCGGGACAGCTCCTACGAGCAGTACTTC
>NA|NA|TRBJ1-4|11|TRBV5-6
CASSLGEKLFF
TGTGCCAGCAGCTTGGGCGAAAAACTGTTTTTT
>NA|NA|TRBJ2-5|14|TRBV7-3
CASSLGAGKETQYF
TGTGCCAGCAGCTTAGGGGCAGGGAAAGAGACCCAGTACTTC
>NA|NA|TRBJ2-7|14|TRBV30
CAWSSPGGNYEQYF
TGTGCCTGGAGTTCACCCGGCGGAAACTACGAGCAGTACTTC
>NA|NA|TRBJ2-6|16|TRBV18
CASSEGHQSGANVLTF
TGTGCCAGCTCGGAGGGACACCAATCTGGGGCCAACGTCCTGACTTTC
>NA|TRBD2|TRBJ2-1|15|TRBV7-9
CASRRAGGPSSEQFF
TGTGCCAGCCGCCGAGCGGGAGGGCCAAGTAGTGAGCAGTTCTTC
>once|TRBD1|TRBJ1-5|19|TRBV19
CASSALRDRGRSSNQPQHF
TGTGCCAGTAGTGCCCTCCGGGACAGGGGGCGGTCTAGCAATCAGCCCCAGCATTTT